The TCR beta chain under discussion was sequenced for a study of cytomegalovirus exposure and HLA in healthy donors listed by TCRdb under 2017. Some background on the complete study: In an earlier analysis of about 560 of the donors, roughly 300 Gb of sequence data and 95 million to 130 million unique TCR beta sequences from about 179 million T cells were reported. Among roughly 400 genotyped donors of the cohort, an average of roughly 230,000 unique TCR beta nucleotide sequences was sequenced per donor, of which roughly 17% were non-productive. An earlier analysis of some 500 of the donors used high-throughput TCR beta sequencing to judge whether each TCR beta V gene segment behaved as functional or pseudogenic. Class I and class II HLA loci were covered by the typing at four-digit resolution. Several DR-DQ haplotypes were handled as single units for association and clustering because linkage in the cohort was strong. An early release covering roughly 640 HLA-typed donors comprised about 300 gigabases of sequencing data and approximately 80 million unique TCR sequences. Rather than drawing on any new phenotypic data, the later analysis identified candidate immune exposures from TCR beta sequences and the way those sequences occurred across donors. The study combined high-throughput TCR immunosequencing, statistical association of individual TCRs with disease status, and machine learning to predict cytomegalovirus infection status. Typing coverage differed by locus: A, B, C, DRB1 and DQB1 were typed in about 629-640 donors, DQA1 in 500 to 550, DPA1 in some 610, and DPB1 in 472. The aim of the study was to test whether cataloging public T cell receptors could identify signatures of past pathogen exposure. Donor age, sex, ethnicity and CMV serostatus were compiled together with the repertoire data. Every discovery cohort repertoire had been produced on one sequencing platform. A later analysis re-examined previously published TCR beta repertoires from more than 600 donors and added high-resolution HLA genotyping to investigate patterns of TCR occurrence. Of the roughly 390 genotyped donors, less than 85% were placed in the genetic ancestry cluster associated with self-reported Caucasian donors. Besides the first cohort of 500 to 700 subjects, a separate validation cohort made up of 120 different subjects was used. The study used immunosequencing to profile the T cell repertoires of more than 650 subjects and linked those repertoires to cytomegalovirus serostatus. A later genetic analysis took genome-wide SNP genotypes for about 65% of the 666 donors and used that subset as a discovery cohort. What the authors observed across the whole study: In a later genetic analysis, a missense DCLRE1C variant was associated with V-gene and J-gene trimming of TCR beta chains, and the association was replicated in an independent cohort. Specific HLA alleles were associated with 15,000 to 20,000 TCR beta sequences at a false discovery rate of 0.05 in a later analysis. In vitro tests confirmed that a few of the cytomegalovirus-associated TCR beta chains recognize cytomegalovirus antigens. The earlier analysis of a few hundred of the donors excluded some 16 rarely observed V segments, including chromosome 9 orphons, because counts were too low. A later analysis found that HLA-associated TCR beta chains were more clonally expanded and had lower generation probabilities than equally common non-associated chains. Linkage disequilibrium might explain the correlated functional status among segregating V segments, but an unknown experimental factor could not be ruled out. A cluster of highly shared sequence variants was judged likely to represent a technical artifact of the sequencing pipeline. A later analysis found that TCR association rates varied across HLA loci, with DRB1 alleles showing the most associated TCRs and HLA-C alleles the fewest. According to a later analysis, parvovirus B19, influenza, CMV and Epstein-Barr virus appeared linked to several top co-occurrence clusters. The classifier was reported to diagnose cytomegalovirus status with high specificity and sensitivity in both the original and validation cohorts. Across donors, most TCR sequences were observed very rarely, whereas some public TCRs were present in many individuals. Presence/absence analyses assumed roughly uniform sequencing depth across donors, an assumption that may not hold. In the study, 164 TCR beta chains were listed as associated with cytomegalovirus. Compared with the approximately 720-donor mean, donors in an Asian-associated ancestry cluster had fewer N-insertions in productive TCRs, according to a later genetic analysis. A further reported finding was that TCR beta sequences accurately predicted the HLA-A and HLA-B alleles for most subjects in the first cohort. Because the 87-base-pair reads could not distinguish some IMGT-functional V segments, including TRBV6-2 and TRBV6-3, those segments were excluded. This cohort had only TCR beta chains sequenced, and the lack of alpha or paired-chain data limited which features could be detected. CMV serostatus was the only immune exposure information available for the cohort. Because some donors lacked HLA typing at each locus, the association tests relied only on the typed subset. According to the authors, the approach could potentially be generalized to other disease states and immunological phenotypes. Most CMV-associated TCR beta chains appeared to be HLA-restricted in a later analysis, and the HLA associations seemed to be driven largely by CMV exposure. Strong co-occurrence of HLA alleles, especially DR and DQ, made assigning TCR associations to individual alleles difficult. An earlier analysis of 450 to 750 of the donors showed that most TCR beta V segments appeared in productive rearrangements either about 87% or about 30% of the time, which broadly matched IMGT annotations.

The germline ends are 13 bases apart after V is trimmed by 5 bases and J by 7 bases. In the germline V gene, CDR1 corresponds to SGHTS and CDR2 to YDEGEE. The CDR3 runs 14 residues from the cysteine to the phenylalanine. Solely the CDR3 DNA is kept, with 42 bases framed from the first base. The library was built by means of the immunoSEQ multiplex PCR assay. A mixture of 60 forward primers for TCR Vbeta segments and 13 reverse primers for TCR Jbeta segments was used in the multiplex PCR. A multiplex PCR assay on genomic DNA amplified the CDR3 region of rearranged TCR beta genes. On the Illumina HiSeq System, the amplified TCR beta libraries were sequenced as 87-base-pair reads. The published analysis was carried out like this. A later analysis counted approximately 74 million unique TCR beta chains across the 550 to 750 repertoires, and 10 million to 11 million of these chains were shared by at least two donors. To remove PCR and sequencing errors, raw reads were error-corrected and collapsed into unique sequences using a nearest-neighbor algorithm that merged closely related sequences. V, D and J gene segments were assigned by aligning CDR3 sequences to IMGT reference sequences. For a sequence to be retained, a match of at least six nucleotides to both a V gene segment and a J gene segment was required. A rearrangement was called productive if the CDR3 had no stop codons and remained in frame with V and J, and every other rearrangement was called non-productive. Following IMGT convention, CDR3 was defined as the stretch from the second conserved V-encoded cysteine up to the conserved J-encoded phenylalanine. Sequences without an unambiguous match to a single V gene segment were excluded from the earlier analysis of 450 to 750 of the donors. In an earlier analysis of 450 to 700 of the donors, V segments were called functional above 56.7% productive rearrangements and were called segregating when the between-donor standard deviation exceeded 5%. A statistical classification framework was built for diagnosing cytomegalovirus status from the catalog of TCR beta chain sequences. In a later analysis, TCR nucleotide sequences were compared against IMGT/GENE-DB human TR gene sequences so that V and J genes could be assigned. A later analysis assigned CDR3 sequences and most-parsimonious VDJ recombination scenarios with the TCRdist pipeline. In a later analysis, each TCR beta chain was defined by its CDR3 amino acid sequence together with its V-gene family, and reads lacking a unique V-gene family were excluded. A later analysis removed several hundred highly shared, low-generation-probability nucleotide sequences to deal with suspected cross-contamination and a sequencing artifact. In a later analysis, a clonal expansion index for each public chain was calculated from normalized within-repertoire ranks of inferred template counts. In a later analysis, generation probabilities were computed with a VDJ recombination model fitted to out-of-frame rearrangements, and the resulting probabilities were checked against IGoR. In a later analysis, TCR-TCR, TCR-HLA and TCR-CMV co-occurrence was scored with hypergeometric tests, and a repertoire-size bias correction was applied to TCR pairs. False discovery rates were estimated in a later analysis by permuting HLA or CMV assignments 20 times. A later analysis grouped co-occurring TCRs with DBSCAN, adding TCRdist sequence similarity when clustering within HLA-allele-positive subsets. Repertoires with fewer than 30,000 or more than 120,000 public chains were left out of co-occurrence clustering, as were five repertoires with anomalous nucleotide sharing. This immuneACCESS table, as held by TCRdb, lists in-frame sequences with V and J called but not all clones. Of the missing ones, under half trace to an unresolved V gene in checked studies; the others have no known cause. Clonal size and the V and J genes are those of that table, whereas D and trimming came from the DNA. The sample profile shows approximately 260,000 clones; 80% to 95% of them were found once. The top ten clones comprise 1.7% of the sample.

The cohort was made up of approximately 700 healthy bone marrow donors. At the time of sampling, every cohort member was nominally healthy, though immune exposures that went unrecorded were likely present. The donor tested CMV seronegative and was one of the 352 seronegative cohort members. Each donor provided a peripheral blood sample, and peripheral blood mononuclear cells were used for TCR beta sequencing. Genomic DNA was extracted from the blood cell samples with the Qiagen DNeasy Blood Extraction Kit. With regard to this clone: The target of this receptor is not known. Per-base quality was not reported, and no clone a single base away is much larger than it.

This receptor was taken from a girl aged 2 to 10 in good health and CMV-seronegative. The V gene is TRBV5-8 and the J gene is TRBJ1-6; matching of 6 bases hints at TRBD1 as the D gene. Sample: PBMCs. The CDR3 reads CASRPTGINSPLHF. The bases read TGTGCCAGCAGACCTACAGGGATCAATTCACCCCTCCACTTT.